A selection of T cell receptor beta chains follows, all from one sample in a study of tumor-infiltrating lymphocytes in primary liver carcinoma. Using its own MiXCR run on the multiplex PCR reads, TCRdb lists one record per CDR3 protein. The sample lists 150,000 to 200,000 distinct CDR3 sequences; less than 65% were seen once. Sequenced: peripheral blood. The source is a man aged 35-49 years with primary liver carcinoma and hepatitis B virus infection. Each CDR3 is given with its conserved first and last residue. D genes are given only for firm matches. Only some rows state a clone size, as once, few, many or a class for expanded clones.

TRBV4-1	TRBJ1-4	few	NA	TGCGCCAGCAGCCAAGATCTAGGACAGCCAGTTAATGAAAAACTGTTTTTT	CASSQDLGQPVNEKLFF
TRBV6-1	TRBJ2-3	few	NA	TGTGCCAGCAGTGGTGGGAGAACAGATACGCAGTATTTT	CASSGGRTDTQYF
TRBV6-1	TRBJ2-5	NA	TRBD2	TGTGCCAGCAGTGAACGGGCGGGGGACGGGCTTGAGGAGACCCAGTACTTC	CASSERAGDGLEETQYF
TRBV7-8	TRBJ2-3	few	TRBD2	TGTGCCAGCAGCTTAGCGGCGGGAGGGCTCACAGATACGCAGTATTTT	CASSLAAGGLTDTQYF
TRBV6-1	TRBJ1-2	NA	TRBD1	TGTGCCAGCAGTAAGGGACAGAACTATGGCTACACCTTC	CASSKGQNYGYTF
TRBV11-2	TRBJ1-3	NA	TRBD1	TGTGCCATCCGCGGGACAGCCTTTACCCACTCAGGAAACATCATATATTTT	CAIRGTAFTHSGNIIYF
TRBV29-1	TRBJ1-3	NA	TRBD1	TGCAGCGTTGTTCCTTCAGGGGGCGCATCGGCTGGAAACACCATATATTTT	CSVVPSGGASAGNTIYF
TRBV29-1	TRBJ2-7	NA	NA	TGCAGCGTTGAGTACGGAAGCTCCTACGAGCAGTACTTC	CSVEYGSSYEQYF
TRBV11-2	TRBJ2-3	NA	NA	TGTGTCAGCAGCTTAATTCGAGCTACTGAGGGGTATACGCAGTATTTT	CVSSLIRATEGYTQYF
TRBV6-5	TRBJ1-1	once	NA	TGTGCCAGCAGTTCCCCGGTAAGGGAAAGGACTGAAGCTTTCTTT	CASSSPVRERTEAFF
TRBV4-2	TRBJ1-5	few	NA	TGTGCCAGCAGCCACAACAGTGATAGCAATCAGCCCCAGCATTTT	CASSHNSDSNQPQHF
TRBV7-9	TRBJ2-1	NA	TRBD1	TGTGCCAGCAGCTTAGGGGCAGGGGGTGGATATGATGAGCAGTTCTTC	CASSLGAGGGYDEQFF
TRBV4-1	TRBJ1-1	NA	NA	TGCCCCAGCAGCCAAGTCGGCGAGGCTGAAGCTTTCTTT	CPSSQVGEAEAFF
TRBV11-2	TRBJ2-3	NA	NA	TGTGCCAGCAGCTTAGGGAGGGTAGACACGCAGTATTTT	CASSLGRVDTQYF
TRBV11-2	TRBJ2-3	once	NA	TGTGCCAGCAGCTTGGTTAATAGCGGCGGGGATACGCAGTATTTT	CASSLVNSGGDTQYF
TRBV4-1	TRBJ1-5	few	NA	TGCGCCAGCAGCCCAGACAGGATGAGCAATCAGCCCCAGCATTTT	CASSPDRMSNQPQHF
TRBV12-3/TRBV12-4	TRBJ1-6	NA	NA	TGTGCCAGCAGTTTGGAGAGGGGCGCTTCCCCCCTCCACTTT	CASSLERGASPLHF
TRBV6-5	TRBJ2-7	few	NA	TGTGCCAGCAGTTACTCGTGGGCTAAAGAAAAATACGAGCAGTACTTC	CASSYSWAKEKYEQYF
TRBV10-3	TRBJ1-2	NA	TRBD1	TGTGCCATCCGCGTGACAGGGGGGGATGGCTACACCTTC	CAIRVTGGDGYTF
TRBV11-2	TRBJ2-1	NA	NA	TGTGCCAGAAGCTTGAATTATAATGAGCAGTTCTTC	CARSLNYNEQFF
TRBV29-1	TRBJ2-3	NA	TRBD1	TGCAGCGTTGAAATGGACAGGGGGAATACGCACTATTTT	CSVEMDRGNTHYF
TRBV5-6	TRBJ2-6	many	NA	TGTGCCAGCAGCCTGACTGGGACTGGGGCCAACGTCCTGACTTTC	CASSLTGTGANVLTF
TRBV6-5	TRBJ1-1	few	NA	TGTGCCAGCAGTTACTCAACCGAGATAAGTACTGAAGCTTTCTTT	CASSYSTEISTEAFF
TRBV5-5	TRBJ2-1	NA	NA	TGTGCCAGCAGCCCCCTCGACGAGCATGAGCAGTGCTTC	CASSPLDEHEQCF
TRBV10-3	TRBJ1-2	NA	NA	TGTGCCACCAGGCAGGACTATGGCTACACCTTC	CATRQDYGYTF
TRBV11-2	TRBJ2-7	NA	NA	TGTGCCAGCAGCTACAATTCCGAGACAGCAAACCGTAGGCGGTACTTC	CASSYNSETANRRRYF
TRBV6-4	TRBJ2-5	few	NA	TGTGCCAGCAGTGAGTACGGGAGCGGACTACCTCAAGAGACCCAGTACTTC	CASSEYGSGLPQETQYF
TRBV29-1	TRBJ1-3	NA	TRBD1	TGCAACGTTGGAAGAAGGGGGCCTGGAAACACCATATATTTT	CNVGRRGPGNTIYF
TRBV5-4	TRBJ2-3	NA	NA	TGTGCCAGCAGCTTGGCCCAAGGTGGAGGTGGGGCAGATACGCAGTATTTT	CASSLAQGGGGADTQYF
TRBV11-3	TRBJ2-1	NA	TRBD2	TGTGCCATCATCTCCCTAGCGGGAGAGGGTGAGCAGTTCTTC	CAIISLAGEGEQFF
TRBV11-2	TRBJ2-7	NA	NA	TGTGCCAGCAGCTTAGTTGCGACCGACTCCGAGCAGTACTTC	CASSLVATDSEQYF
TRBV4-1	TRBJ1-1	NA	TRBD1	TGCGCCAGCAGCCAACTAGACAGGGGGCGACCGGACACTGAAGCTTTCTTT	CASSQLDRGRPDTEAFF
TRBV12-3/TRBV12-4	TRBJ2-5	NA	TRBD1	TGTGCCAGCAGTTTAAAGGGGGCGGAAGAGACCCAGTACTTC	CASSLKGAEETQYF
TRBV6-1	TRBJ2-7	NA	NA	TGTGCCAGCAGTTGTCGGGACGTGGCCTCCTACGAGCAGTACTTC	CASSCRDVASYEQYF
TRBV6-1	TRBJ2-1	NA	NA	TGTGCCAGCGCGCATGGGGGCCCCTACAATGAGCAGTTCTTC	CASAHGGPYNEQFF
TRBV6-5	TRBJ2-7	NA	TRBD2	TGTGCCAGCAGCACGGGGGGTGAGCAGTACTTC	CASSTGGEQYF
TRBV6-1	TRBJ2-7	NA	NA	TGTGCCAGCAGTGAAGGGATCGGATACGAGCAGTACTTC	CASSEGIGYEQYF
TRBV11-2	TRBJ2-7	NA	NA	TGTGCCGGCAGCTTAACTGACGGAACCTACGGGCAGTACTTC	CAGSLTDGTYGQYF
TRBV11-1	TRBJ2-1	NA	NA	TGTGCCAGCAACCTCCGGGACAACAATGAGCGGTTCTTC	CASNLRDNNERFF
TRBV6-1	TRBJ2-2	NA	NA	TGTGCCAGCGTACTGACTGGCGCCGGTGAGCTGTTTTTT	CASVLTGAGELFF
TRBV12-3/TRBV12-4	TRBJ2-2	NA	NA	TGTGCCAGCAGTCCGGGACACATCACCGGGGAGCTGTTTTTT	CASSPGHITGELFF
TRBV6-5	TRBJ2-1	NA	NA	TGTGCCAGCAGTTACTCCGAGACTCCTTACAATGAGCAGTTCTTC	CASSYSETPYNEQFF
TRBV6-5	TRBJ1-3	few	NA	TGTGCCAGCAGTTACCAGGGAAGCTCTGGAAACACCATATATTTT	CASSYQGSSGNTIYF
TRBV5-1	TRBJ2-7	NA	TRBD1	TGCGCCAGCAGCCCAGACAGGGCGGCCTACGAGCAGTACTTC	CASSPDRAAYEQYF
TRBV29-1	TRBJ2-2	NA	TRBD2	TGCAGCGTTGGGACTAGCGCGGCGAACACCGGGAAGCTGTTTTTT	CSVGTSAANTGKLFF
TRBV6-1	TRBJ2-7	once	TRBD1	TGTGCCACCTGCGACAGGGCGGTCGGGAACGAGCAGTACTTC	CATCDRAVGNEQYF
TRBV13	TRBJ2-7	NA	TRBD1	TGTGCCAGCATGACCAGGGGGTCCTACGAGCAGTACTTC	CASMTRGSYEQYF
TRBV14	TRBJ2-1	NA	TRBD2	TGTGTCAGCAGCCAAGATCGGGGACTACCATACAATGAGCAGTTCTTC	CVSSQDRGLPYNEQFF
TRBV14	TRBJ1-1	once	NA	TGTGCCAGCAGCCTAACAGGCACCCAGAACACTGAAGCTTTCTTT	CASSLTGTQNTEAFF
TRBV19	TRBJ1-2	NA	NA	TGTGCCAGTAGCCCTCTACACCAAGACTATGGCTACACCTTC	CASSPLHQDYGYTF
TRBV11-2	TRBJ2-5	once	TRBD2	TGTTCTAGCCTCCCCGGACTAGGAGAGACCCAGTACTTC	CSSLPGLGETQYF
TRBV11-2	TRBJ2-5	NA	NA	TGTGCCAGCAGCTCCCCGGGACTGCTAAGGGAGACCCGGTACTTC	CASSSPGLLRETRYF
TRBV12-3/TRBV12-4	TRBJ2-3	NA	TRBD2	TGTGCCAGCAGTTTAGGGGGACGGGAGGCAGATACGCAGTATTTT	CASSLGGREADTQYF